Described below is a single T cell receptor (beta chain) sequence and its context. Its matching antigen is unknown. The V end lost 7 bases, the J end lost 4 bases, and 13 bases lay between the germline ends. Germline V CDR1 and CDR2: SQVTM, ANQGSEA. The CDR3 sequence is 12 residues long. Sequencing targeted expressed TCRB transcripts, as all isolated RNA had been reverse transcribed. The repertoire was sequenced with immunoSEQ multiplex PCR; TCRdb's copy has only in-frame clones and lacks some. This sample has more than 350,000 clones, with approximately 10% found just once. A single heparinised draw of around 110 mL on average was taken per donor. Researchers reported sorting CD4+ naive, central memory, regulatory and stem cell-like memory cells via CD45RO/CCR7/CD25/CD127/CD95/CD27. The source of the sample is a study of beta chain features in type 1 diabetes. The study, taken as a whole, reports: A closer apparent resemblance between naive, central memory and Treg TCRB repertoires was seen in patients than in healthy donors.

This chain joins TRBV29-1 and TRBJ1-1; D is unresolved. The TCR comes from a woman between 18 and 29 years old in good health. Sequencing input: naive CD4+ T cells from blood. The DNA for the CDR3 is TGCAGCGCCCGGAGAGAGTTCACTGAAGCTTTCTTT. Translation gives CSARREFTEAFF.